In this sample, the clone carrying this TCR beta chain turned up many times. The data belong to a study of response to subunit inactivated influenza vaccine. TCRdb ran MiXCR on the RT-PCR reads and lists one entry per CDR3 protein. The sample consists of about 570,000 distinct CDR3 sequences, about 11% of them appearing once. Separately, the same data were catalogued under a study of T cells expressing NK-cell markers. That study adds: Scientists made TCR beta cDNA using 5'RACE template switching with UMIs. Source material for TCR beta repertoires consisted of sorted CD3+CD56+NKG2C+, CD3+CD56+NKG2C- and CD3+CD56-NKG2C+ T cells. With an anti-gamma-delta TCR antibody, sorting in several experiments was kept to alpha-beta TCR T cells.

This clonotype originated in a man aged 45-60 years who received an inactivated influenza vaccine. The sequencing here drew on PBMCs from blood, taken on the day of vaccination.

The CDR3 protein is CASSSPSSRGNEQFF. CDR3 DNA: TGTGCCAGCAGTTCCCCTAGCTCGCGGGGGAATGAGCAGTTCTTC. The genes are TRBV12-3 or TRBV12-4 and TRBJ2-1; TRBD2 agrees at 7 bases. Trimming removed 4 bases from V and 7 bases from J; junction bases left unmatched: 10. The CDR3 is 15 residues long.